These T cell receptor beta chains were read from a single sample in a study of T cell repertoires in cytomegalovirus infection. Antigens of these TCRs are unknown. TCRdb re-analysed the reads in MiXCR, keeping a single row per CDR3 protein. Among some 590,000 distinct CDR3 sequences listed, approximately 40% were seen once. The specimen was cultured PBMCs, collected from culture after CMV antigen stimulation. The receptors stem from a human donor in good health (CMV status not recorded). Some clones in this sample may be carry-over from other donors' samples. CDR3s include the opening cysteine and the closing phenylalanine or tryptophan. D genes are given only for firm matches. Size is omitted from some rows. Given values are once, few, many or a class for expanded clones.

V	size	D	J	DNA	CDR3
TRBV24-1	NA	TRBD1	TRBJ1-4	TGTGCCACCAGTGATGGGACAGTGGCGGAAAAACTGTTTTTT	CATSDGTVAEKLFF
TRBV29-1	once	TRBD2	TRBJ2-3	TGCAGCGTTGATAGCGGGAGGGCCCCAGATACGCAGTATTTT	CSVDSGRAPDTQYF
TRBV7-8	many	TRBD2	TRBJ2-7	TGTGCCAGCAGCCGCCCCGGGACTAGCGGGAGCGAGCAGTACTTC	CASSRPGTSGSEQYF
TRBV7-2	NA	NA	TRBJ2-7	TGTGCCAGCAGTGCTACTAGCAGCCACTACGAGCAGTACTTC	CASSATSSHYEQYF
TRBV28	few	NA	TRBJ2-1	TGTGCCAGCACCTCATCCGAGGGGAGCTCCTACAATGAGCAGTTCTTC	CASTSSEGSSYNEQFF
TRBV5-6	NA	TRBD1	TRBJ1-6	TGTGCCAGCAGCTTGGCACAGGGGTATGCTTCACCCCTCCACTTT	CASSLAQGYASPLHF
TRBV6-2/TRBV6-3	many	NA	TRBJ2-6	TGTGCCAGCAGTTATGGGCACTCTGGGGCCAACGTCCTGACTTTC	CASSYGHSGANVLTF
TRBV15	NA	NA	TRBJ1-5	TGTGCCACCAGCAGCTCTAATCAGCCCCAGCATTTT	CATSSSNQPQHF
TRBV5-6	NA	NA	TRBJ2-5	TGTGCCAGCAGCTCCGGGACTGATATCCAAGAGACCCAGTACTTC	CASSSGTDIQETQYF
TRBV4-3	few	TRBD2	TRBJ2-1	TGCGCCAGCAGCCAGTTTGGACTAGCCTCCTCCAATGAGCAGTTCTTC	CASSQFGLASSNEQFF
TRBV6-5	NA	NA	TRBJ1-5	TGTGCCAGCAGTTACTCGAGAGTTTATCAGCCCCAGCATTTT	CASSYSRVYQPQHF
TRBV19	few	TRBD1	TRBJ2-7	TGTGCCACCTACGACAGGGGAACCTACGAGCAGTACTTC	CATYDRGTYEQYF
TRBV7-6	few	NA	TRBJ1-1	TGTGCCAGCAGCTTAACGGTCCTCAACACTGAAGCTTTCTTT	CASSLTVLNTEAFF
TRBV20-1	NA	TRBD1	TRBJ1-5	TGCAGTGCTAGAGATCGGAGGACAGGGATCGGACAGCCCCAGCATTTT	CSARDRRTGIGQPQHF
TRBV6-8	NA	TRBD1	TRBJ1-2	TGTGCCAGCAGTCGCACAGGGGGCGCGGGTGGCTACACCTTC	CASSRTGGAGGYTF
TRBV27	NA	NA	TRBJ2-2	TGTGCCAGCAGTTTGCAACCTTTCTACGAGCTGTTTTTT	CASSLQPFYELFF
TRBV7-2	NA	TRBD2	TRBJ2-1	TGTGCCAGCAGCTTCATGGGACTAGCGGGCTCCTACAATGAGCAGTTCTTC	CASSFMGLAGSYNEQFF
TRBV7-2	few	NA	TRBJ2-5	TGTGCCAGCAGCTTGGTCATGGCCCACGAGACCCAGTACTTC	CASSLVMAHETQYF
TRBV4-1	many	TRBD2	TRBJ2-1	TGCGCCAGCAGCCAACAAATTAGCGGGAGTACCTACAATGAGCAGTTCTTC	CASSQQISGSTYNEQFF
TRBV4-1	NA	NA	TRBJ1-1	TGCGCCAGCACCCAGTTACTAAGCGGTCGCCTTGAAGCTTTCTTT	CASTQLLSGRLEAFF
TRBV7-8	NA	NA	TRBJ2-1	TGTGCCAGCAGCCCCCCAGGGCAGGTCGGGGTCAATGAGCAGTTCTTC	CASSPPGQVGVNEQFF
TRBV20-1	NA	NA	TRBJ2-7	TGCAGTGCTAGTCCCCACAACTACGAGCAGTACTTC	CSASPHNYEQYF
TRBV11-3	NA	NA	TRBJ2-1	TGTGCCAGCAGGCCACCGGCCCCCGAGCAGTTCTTC	CASRPPAPEQFF
TRBV6-2/TRBV6-3	NA	NA	TRBJ2-1	TGTGCCAGCAGTCGTACGAGAGCCATCAGTGAGCAGTTCTTC	CASSRTRAISEQFF
TRBV7-6	NA	TRBD2	TRBJ2-7	TGTGCCAGCAGCGCACCGGGACTAGCTCTGGGTAGGTCCTACGAGCAGTACTTC	CASSAPGLALGRSYEQYF
TRBV27	NA	NA	TRBJ1-4	TGTGCCAGCAGTCCTCTGGCCAGGGTGGGTGAAAAACTGTTTTTT	CASSPLARVGEKLFF
TRBV19	NA	NA	TRBJ2-7	TGTGCCAGTAGTGATCCGGGACTGGGTGTTTGGGAGCAGTACTTC	CASSDPGLGVWEQYF
TRBV11-3	few	NA	TRBJ1-5	TGTGCCAGCGAGGTTGGGCCCCAGCATTTT	CASEVGPQHF
TRBV12-3/TRBV12-4	NA	TRBD2	TRBJ2-3	TGTGCCAGCGAAGAGGGACTAGCGGGAAACACAGATACGCAGTATTTT	CASEEGLAGNTDTQYF
TRBV10-3	NA	TRBD1	TRBJ1-3	TGTGCCATCAGTGGCCAGACAGGGACCTCTGGAAACACCATATATTTT	CAISGQTGTSGNTIYF
TRBV10-3	few	TRBD1	TRBJ1-2	TGTGCCATCAGCCGACAGGGAGACGGCTACACCTTC	CAISRQGDGYTF
TRBV12-3/TRBV12-4	NA	TRBD2	TRBJ2-1	TGTGCCAGCAGTTTAGACCGGACTAGAAGATTCTACAATGAGCAGTTCTTC	CASSLDRTRRFYNEQFF
TRBV10-3	NA	TRBD2	TRBJ2-7	TGTGCCTCCTGTCGGGCTAGCGGTTCCTACGAGCAGTACTTC	CASCRASGSYEQYF
TRBV11-2	NA	TRBD2	TRBJ2-1	TGTGCCAGCAGCCCCCCGGGACTAGGTTACAATGAGCAGTTCTTC	CASSPPGLGYNEQFF
TRBV12-3/TRBV12-4	few	NA	TRBJ2-5	TGTGCCAGCAGTCCAGGACACCTCCAAGAGACCCAGTACTTC	CASSPGHLQETQYF
TRBV6-2/TRBV6-3	NA	NA	TRBJ2-7	TGTGCCAGCAGCTTGAGGCGAAACGAGCAGTACTTC	CASSLRRNEQYF
TRBV6-5	NA	TRBD2	TRBJ2-1	TGTGCCAGCAGTTACGGAACGGGAGGGGATGAGCAGTTCTTC	CASSYGTGGDEQFF
TRBV19	NA	TRBD1	TRBJ1-5	TGTGCCAGTAGTATAGGTGGACAGGCGGGTCAGCCCCAGCATTTT	CASSIGGQAGQPQHF
TRBV6-1	NA	TRBD2	TRBJ2-3	TGTGCCAGCAGCCCCTGGGCGGGGGGGCCCACAGATACGCAGTATTTT	CASSPWAGGPTDTQYF
TRBV20-1	NA	NA	TRBJ2-1	TGCAGTGCTAGGGCCCGGACGGTCGAGGCCTACAATGAGCAGTTCTTC	CSARARTVEAYNEQFF
TRBV12-3/TRBV12-4	NA	TRBD1	TRBJ2-5	TGTGCCAGCAGTAGCCCGGGACAGGGTCTTGGAGAGACCCAGTACTTC	CASSSPGQGLGETQYF
TRBV19	once	NA	TRBJ1-5	TGTGCCAGTACCCCTGGAGGCGGCCCGAATCAGCCCCAGCATTTT	CASTPGGGPNQPQHF
TRBV5-4	NA	TRBD1	TRBJ2-7	TGTGCCAGCAGCTCCGTGGGACAGGGGGACTACGAGCAGTACTTC	CASSSVGQGDYEQYF
TRBV7-6	NA	NA	TRBJ2-5	TGTGCCAGCAGCGCAAGGGGCAGGTTCCTGTACTTC	CASSARGRFLYF
TRBV5-4	few	TRBD2	TRBJ2-3	TGTGCCAGCAGCCTCAACCGGACTAGTCGTGATACGCAGTATTTT	CASSLNRTSRDTQYF
TRBV28	NA	TRBD2	TRBJ2-2	TGTGCCAGCACCACAATAGGGACTAGCATCGGGGAGCTGTTTTTT	CASTTIGTSIGELFF
TRBV6-1	NA	NA	TRBJ1-5	TGTGCCAGCAGTGAAGCGTCGGGGCAGGGTAATCAGCCCCAGCATTTT	CASSEASGQGNQPQHF
TRBV6-6	NA	NA	TRBJ1-1	TGTGCCAGCAGTTACCCTAAACGGGGGGGGAACACTGAAGCTTTCTTT	CASSYPKRGGNTEAFF
TRBV29-1	once	TRBD2	TRBJ2-5	TGCAGCGTTGAAGATCTCAGGGCGGGGGGGACCCAGTACTTC	CSVEDLRAGGTQYF
TRBV12-5	few	TRBD1	TRBJ1-1	TGTGCTAGTGGTAAACAGGGGGGGACTGAAGCTTTCTTT	CASGKQGGTEAFF
TRBV7-2	few	TRBD2	TRBJ2-7	TGTGCCAGCAGCTTTCCCCTCGCGGGAGGCCCGTTAGAGCAGTACTTC	CASSFPLAGGPLEQYF
TRBV7-2	few	TRBD1	TRBJ1-2	TGTGCCAGCAGGAAACCGGGACAGGGCCCCGTTGGAGGCTACACCTTC	CASRKPGQGPVGGYTF
TRBV7-2	NA	NA	TRBJ2-2	TGTGCCAGCAGCTTACGAGGGCAGTTCACCGGGGAGCTGTTTTTT	CASSLRGQFTGELFF
TRBV20-1	few	NA	TRBJ1-5	TGCAGTGCCGAACTGGGGAGCAGGACCGGCAATCAGCCCCAGCATTTT	CSAELGSRTGNQPQHF
TRBV6-1	NA	NA	TRBJ2-6	TGTGCCAGCAGAGGGGTAGGGAACGGGGCCAACGTCCTGACTTTC	CASRGVGNGANVLTF
TRBV24-1	NA	NA	TRBJ1-2	TGTGCCACCAGTGACCCAGAGTCGATCGGCTACACCTTC	CATSDPESIGYTF